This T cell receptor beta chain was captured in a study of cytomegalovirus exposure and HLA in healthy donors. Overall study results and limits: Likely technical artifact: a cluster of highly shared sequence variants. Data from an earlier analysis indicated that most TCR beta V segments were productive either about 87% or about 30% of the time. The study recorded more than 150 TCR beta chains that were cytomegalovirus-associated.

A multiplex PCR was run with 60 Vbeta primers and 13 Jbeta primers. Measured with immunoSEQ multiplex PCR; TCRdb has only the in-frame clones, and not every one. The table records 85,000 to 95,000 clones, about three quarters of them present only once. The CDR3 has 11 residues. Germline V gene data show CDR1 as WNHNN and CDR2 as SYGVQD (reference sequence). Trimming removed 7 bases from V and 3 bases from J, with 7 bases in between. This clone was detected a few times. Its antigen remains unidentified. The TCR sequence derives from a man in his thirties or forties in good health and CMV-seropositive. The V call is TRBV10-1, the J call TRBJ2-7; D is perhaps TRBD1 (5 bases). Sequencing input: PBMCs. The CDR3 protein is CASTGHYEQYV. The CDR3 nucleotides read TGCGCCAGCACCGGACACTACGAGCAGTACGTC.